This TCR beta chain was identified in a study of cytomegalovirus exposure and HLA in healthy donors. Study-wide points: Published work reported that the classifier diagnosed cytomegalovirus status with high specificity and sensitivity. There were 150 to 200 TCR beta chains listed as cytomegalovirus-associated. Most TCR sequences were seen very rarely across donors, but some public TCRs occurred in many. First-cohort TCR clusters were later found to tend to co-occur in the 90 to 150 validation repertoires.

Concerning this clone: Its target is unknown.

TCRdb keeps only in-frame clones here, not all; method: immunoSEQ multiplex PCR. The sample shows some 320,000 clones, approximately 90% of them seen only once. The CDR3 runs to 18 residues. The V and J ends lost 1 base and 2 bases respectively, with 19 bases between them. Germline values: CDR1 SGHVS, CDR2 FNYEAQ. This TCR was recovered from a young woman in good health and CMV-seropositive. The source material was PBMCs. The rearrangement links TRBV7-6 to TRBJ2-3, with D perhaps TRBD2 (5 bases). The CDR3 loop is CASSLVAPAGSHTDTQYF. The CDR3 DNA reads as TGTGCCAGCAGCTTAGTAGCGCCGGCCGGATCGCACACAGATACGCAGTATTTT.